The 8 T cell receptor beta chains given below trace back to one sample, sequenced in a study of blood T cells in healthy people across ages. Primers used in a second PCR of roughly 6 to 11 cycles were a sample-barcoded 5' primer and a J-beta primer mix. Each CDR3 protein is one row after TCRdb ran MiXCR on the 5' RACE reads. The sample lists approximately 1,100,000 distinct CDR3 sequences; 35% to 50% were seen once. Sequencing input: blood. The source of these receptors is an older woman in good health.

V gene TRBV10-2 combines with J gene TRBJ1-5, with D possibly matching TRBD1 (5 bases). Germline CDR1 is WSHSY and CDR2 is SAAADI. The CDR3 totals 14 residues. V shed 2 bases and J shed 6 bases, with 11 bases lying between them. The chain's CDR3 is CASSEHQGGQPQHF. In DNA, the CDR3 is TGCGCCAGCAGTGAGCATCAGGGTGGTCAGCCCCAGCATTTT.

With regard to this clonotype: A much larger clone sits a single nucleotide away, making a read error possible. The chain has TRBV20-1 and TRBJ2-3; D uncertain. CDR3 size: 12 residues. V lost 7 bases and J 6 bases, leaving 14 bases between the germline ends. Germline CDR1 DFQATT, CDR2 SNEGSKA (reference sequence). CDR3 DNA sequence: TGCAGTGTCCTTGATCTTGGGGATACGCAGTATTTT. Translation: CSVLDLGDTQYF.

This chain links TRBV6-1 with TRBJ1-2; D is unresolved. Trimming shortened V by 1 base and J by 0 bases, and 9 bases separated the two germline ends. The germline CDR1 and CDR2 sequences are MNHNS and SASEGT. The CDR3 runs to 15 residues. The CDR3 sequence: CASSEVGGANYGYTF. The CDR3 DNA sequence: TGTGCCAGCAGTGAAGTCGGCGGAGCTAACTATGGCTACACCTTC.

This clonotype was counted many times. The J gene is TRBJ2-7, the V gene TRBV20-1; D gene ambiguous. The CDR3 has 12 amino acids. Looked up from germline, CDR1 is DFQATT and CDR2 is SNEGSKA (reference sequence). With 0 bases removed from V and 0 bases from J, the gap between germline ends came to 3 bases. CDR3 amino acids: CSARDDSYEQYF. For the CDR3, the DNA is TGCAGTGCTAGAGATGACTCCTACGAGCAGTACTTC.

The genes are TRBV7-2 and TRBJ2-1; D tentatively fits TRBD1 or TRBD2 (5 bases each). In germline, CDR1 is SGHTA, CDR2 FQGNSA. The CDR3 runs 12 residues. V gave up 5 bases and J gave up 13 bases, with 15 bases separating them. The CDR3 is CASSPWKGDQFF. The CDR3 DNA is TGTGCCAGCAGCCCGTGGAAAGGGGACCAGTTCTTC. Complete variable domain (other parts from reference TRBV7-2 and TRBJ2-1): GAGVSQSPSNKVTEKGKDVELRCDPISGHTALYWYRQSLGQGLEFLIYFQGNSAPDKSGLPSDRFSAERTGGSVSTLTIQRTQQEDSAVYLCASSPWKGDQFFGPGTRLTVL.

The table lists this clonotype with a few counts. This sequence joins TRBV9 and TRBJ2-7, with no clear D. Trimming removed 0 bases at V and 1 base at J, with 8 bases between. CDR1 SGDLS and CDR2 YYNGEE come from the germline V gene. This CDR3 is built from 14 residues. CDR3 sequence (DNA): TGTGCCAGCAGCGTAGTCTCGGATTCCTACGAGCAGTACTTC. Its protein is CASSVVSDSYEQYF.

V and J are TRBV7-3 and TRBJ1-1; D gene ambiguous. CDR3 length: 15 amino acids. Deletions cut 6 bases from V and 2 bases from J, with 16 bases between. The germline V gene encodes CDR1 SGHTA and CDR2 FQGTGA. In DNA, the CDR3 is TGTGCCAGCAGTTTACGCCCGGATTCTAACACTGAAGCTTTCTTT. It codes for CASSLRPDSNTEAFF.

This clonotype was recorded a few times. This chain connects TRBV29-1 to TRBJ2-5; D not resolved. Germline CDR1 SQVTM, CDR2 ANQGSEA. This CDR3 is built from 12 residues. Trimming left V 4 bases short and J 0 bases short, with 6 bases between. The CDR3 region has the DNA TGCAGCGTTGCGCAGAACCAAGAGACCCAGTACTTC. This translates into CSVAQNQETQYF.